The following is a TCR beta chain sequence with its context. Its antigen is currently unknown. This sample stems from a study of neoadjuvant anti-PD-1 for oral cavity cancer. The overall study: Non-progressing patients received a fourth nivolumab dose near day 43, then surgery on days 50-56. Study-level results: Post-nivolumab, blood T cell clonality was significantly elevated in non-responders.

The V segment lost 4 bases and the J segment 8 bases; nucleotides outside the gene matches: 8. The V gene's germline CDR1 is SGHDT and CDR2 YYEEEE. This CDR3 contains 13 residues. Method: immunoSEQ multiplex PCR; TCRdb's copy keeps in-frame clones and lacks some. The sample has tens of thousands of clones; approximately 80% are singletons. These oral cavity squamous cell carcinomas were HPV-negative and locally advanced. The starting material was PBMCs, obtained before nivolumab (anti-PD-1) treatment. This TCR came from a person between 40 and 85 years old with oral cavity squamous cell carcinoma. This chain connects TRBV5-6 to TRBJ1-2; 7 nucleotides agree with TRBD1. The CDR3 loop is CASSDSTGAGYTF. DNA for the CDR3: TGTGCCAGCAGCGACAGTACAGGGGCCGGCTACACCTTC.